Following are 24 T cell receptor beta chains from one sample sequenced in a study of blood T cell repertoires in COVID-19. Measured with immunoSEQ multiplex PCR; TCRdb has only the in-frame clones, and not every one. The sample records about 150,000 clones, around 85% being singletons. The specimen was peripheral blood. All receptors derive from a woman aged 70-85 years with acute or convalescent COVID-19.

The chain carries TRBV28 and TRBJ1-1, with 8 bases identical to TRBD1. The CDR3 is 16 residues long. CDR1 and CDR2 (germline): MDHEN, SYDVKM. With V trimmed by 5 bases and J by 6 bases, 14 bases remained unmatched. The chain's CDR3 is CASSQDRAQPSAEAFF. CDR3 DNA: TGTGCCAGCAGTCAGGACAGGGCCCAGCCCAGCGCTGAAGCTTTCTTT.

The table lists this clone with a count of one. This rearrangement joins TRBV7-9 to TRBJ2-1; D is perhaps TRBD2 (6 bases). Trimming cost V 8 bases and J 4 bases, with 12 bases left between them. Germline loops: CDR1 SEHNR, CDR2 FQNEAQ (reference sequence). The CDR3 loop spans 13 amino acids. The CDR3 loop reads CASLGGEYNEQFF. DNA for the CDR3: TGTGCCAGCTTGGGCGGGGAGTACAATGAGCAGTTCTTC.

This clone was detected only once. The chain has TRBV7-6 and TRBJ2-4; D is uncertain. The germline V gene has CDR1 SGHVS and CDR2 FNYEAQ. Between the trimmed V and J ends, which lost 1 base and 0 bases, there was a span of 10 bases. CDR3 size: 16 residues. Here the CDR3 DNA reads TGTGCCAGCAGCTTAGGCGGAGAAATAGCCAAAAACATTCAGTACTTC. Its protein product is CASSLGGEIAKNIQYF. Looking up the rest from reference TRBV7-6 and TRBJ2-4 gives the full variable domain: GAGVSQSPRYKVTKRGQDVALRCDPISGHVSLYWYRQALGQGPEFLTYFNYEAQQDKSGLPNDRFSAERPEGSISTLTIQRTEQRDSAMYRCASSLGGEIAKNIQYFGAGTRLSVL.

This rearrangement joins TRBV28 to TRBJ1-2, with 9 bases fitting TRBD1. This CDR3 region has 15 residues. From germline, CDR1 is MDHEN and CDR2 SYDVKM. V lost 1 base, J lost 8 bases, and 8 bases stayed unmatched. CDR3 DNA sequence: TGTGCCAGCAGTTTATTTACAGGGGGCAAGGGCGGCTACACCTTC. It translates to CASSLFTGGKGGYTF.

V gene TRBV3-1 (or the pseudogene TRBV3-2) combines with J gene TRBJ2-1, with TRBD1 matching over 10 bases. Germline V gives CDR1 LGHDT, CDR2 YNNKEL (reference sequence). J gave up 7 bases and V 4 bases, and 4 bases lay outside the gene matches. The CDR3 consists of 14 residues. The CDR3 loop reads CASSLDRGLNEQFF. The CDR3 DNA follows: TGTGCCAGCAGCCTAGACAGGGGGCTAAATGAGCAGTTCTTC.

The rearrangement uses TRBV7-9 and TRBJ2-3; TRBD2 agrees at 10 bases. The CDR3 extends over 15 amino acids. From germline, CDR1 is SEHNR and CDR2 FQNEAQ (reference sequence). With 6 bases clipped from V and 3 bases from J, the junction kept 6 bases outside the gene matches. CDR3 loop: CASRPSGGETDTQYF. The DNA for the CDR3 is TGTGCCAGCAGACCTAGCGGGGGTGAAACAGATACGCAGTATTTT. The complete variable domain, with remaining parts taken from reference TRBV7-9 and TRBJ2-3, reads DTGVSQNPRHKITKRGQNVTFRCDPISEHNRLYWYRQTLGQGPEFLTYFQNEAQLEKSRLLSDRFSAERPKGSFSTLEIQRTEQGDSAMYLCASRPSGGETDTQYFGPGTRLTVL.

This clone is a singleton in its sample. The CDR3, as DNA: TGTGCCAGCAGTTACGCGGGGCAGATGGATAATTCACCCCTCCACTTT. This translates into CASSYAGQMDNSPLHF. The V and J genes are TRBV6-5 and TRBJ1-6; weak D call: TRBD1 (5 bases). CDR3 size: 16 residues. The V gene lost 2 bases and the J gene lost 5 bases, with 13 bases spanning the gap. From germline, CDR1 is MNHEY and CDR2 SVGAGI.

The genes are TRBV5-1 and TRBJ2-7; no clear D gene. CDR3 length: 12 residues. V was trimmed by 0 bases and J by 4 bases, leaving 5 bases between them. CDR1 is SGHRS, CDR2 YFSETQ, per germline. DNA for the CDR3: TGCGCCAGCAGCTTGGGCAGGTACGAGCAGTACTTC. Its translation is CASSLGRYEQYF.

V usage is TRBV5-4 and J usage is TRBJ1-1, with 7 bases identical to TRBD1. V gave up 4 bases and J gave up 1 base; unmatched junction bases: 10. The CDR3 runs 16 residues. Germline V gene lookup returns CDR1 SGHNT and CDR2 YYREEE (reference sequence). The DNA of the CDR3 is TGTGCCAGCAGCCCTCCCGGACAGGTTCCGAACACTGAAGCTTTCTTT. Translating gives CASSPPGQVPNTEAFF.

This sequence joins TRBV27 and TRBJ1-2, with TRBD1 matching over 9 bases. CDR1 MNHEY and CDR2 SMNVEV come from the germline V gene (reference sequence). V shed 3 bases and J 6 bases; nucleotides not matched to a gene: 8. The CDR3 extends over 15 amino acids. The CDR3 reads CASSFTGGFRNGYTF. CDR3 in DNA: TGTGCCAGCAGTTTTACAGGGGGCTTCAGGAATGGCTACACCTTC.

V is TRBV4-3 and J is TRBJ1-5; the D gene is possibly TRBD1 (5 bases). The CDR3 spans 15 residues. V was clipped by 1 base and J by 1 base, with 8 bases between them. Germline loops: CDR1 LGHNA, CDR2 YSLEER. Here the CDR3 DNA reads TGCGCCAGCAGCCAAGCCGCAGGGAGCAATCAGCCCCAGCATTTT. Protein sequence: CASSQAAGSNQPQHF.

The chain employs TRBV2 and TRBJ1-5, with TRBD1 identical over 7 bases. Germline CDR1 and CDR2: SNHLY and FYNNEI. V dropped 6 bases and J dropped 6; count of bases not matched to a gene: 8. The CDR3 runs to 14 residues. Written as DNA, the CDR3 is TGTGCCAGCAGGGCTGACAGGGCGGGTCAGCCCCAGCATTTT. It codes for CASRADRAGQPQHF.

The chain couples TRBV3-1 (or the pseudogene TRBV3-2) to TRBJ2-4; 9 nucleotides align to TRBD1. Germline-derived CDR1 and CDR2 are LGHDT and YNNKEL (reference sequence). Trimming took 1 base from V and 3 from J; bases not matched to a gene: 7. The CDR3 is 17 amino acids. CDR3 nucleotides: TGTGCCAGCAGCCAAGCGTCGGGGACAGGGAACAAAAACATTCAGTACTTC. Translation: CASSQASGTGNKNIQYF.

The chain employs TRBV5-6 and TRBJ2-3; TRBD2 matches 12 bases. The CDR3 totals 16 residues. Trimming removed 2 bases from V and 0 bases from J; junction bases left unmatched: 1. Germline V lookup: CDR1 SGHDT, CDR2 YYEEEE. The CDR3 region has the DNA TGTGCCAGCAGCTTTGGACTAGCGGGGAGCACAGATACGCAGTATTTT. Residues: CASSFGLAGSTDTQYF.

CDR3 amino acids: CASSGGRERGYTF. In DNA, the CDR3 is TGTGCCAGCAGCGGGGGCAGGGAAAGAGGCTACACCTTC. This chain joins TRBV5-6 and TRBJ1-2, with D perhaps TRBD1 (6 bases). This CDR3 contains 13 residues. Trimming took 4 bases from V and 8 from J, leaving 15 bases between them. CDR1 and CDR2 (germline): SGHDT, YYEEEE.

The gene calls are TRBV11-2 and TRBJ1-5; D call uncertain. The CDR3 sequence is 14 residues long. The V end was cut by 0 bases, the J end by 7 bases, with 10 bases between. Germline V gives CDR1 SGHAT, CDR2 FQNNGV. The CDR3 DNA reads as TGTGCCAGCAGCTTAGAGTCAGGTGGGCAGCCCCAGCATTTT. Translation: CASSLESGGQPQHF.

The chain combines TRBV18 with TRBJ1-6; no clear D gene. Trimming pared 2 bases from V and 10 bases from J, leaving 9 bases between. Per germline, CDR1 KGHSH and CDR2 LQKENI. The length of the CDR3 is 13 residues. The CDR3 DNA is TGTGCCAGCTCACCAGGGCCAAGCTCACCCCTCCACTTT. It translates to CASSPGPSSPLHF.

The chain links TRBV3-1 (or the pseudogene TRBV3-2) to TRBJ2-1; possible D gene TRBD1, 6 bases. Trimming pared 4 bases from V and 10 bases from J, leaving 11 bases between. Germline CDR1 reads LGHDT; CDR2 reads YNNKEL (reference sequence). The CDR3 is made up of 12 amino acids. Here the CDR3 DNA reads TGTGCCAGCAGCCTAACTACAGGGGAGCAGTTCTTC. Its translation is CASSLTTGEQFF.

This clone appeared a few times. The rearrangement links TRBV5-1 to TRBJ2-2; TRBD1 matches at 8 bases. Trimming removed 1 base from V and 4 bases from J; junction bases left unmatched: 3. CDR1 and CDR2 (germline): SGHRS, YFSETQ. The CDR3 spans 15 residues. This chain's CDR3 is CASSLSDRGTGELFF. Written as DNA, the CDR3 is TGCGCCAGCAGCTTGAGTGACAGGGGCACCGGGGAGCTGTTTTTT.

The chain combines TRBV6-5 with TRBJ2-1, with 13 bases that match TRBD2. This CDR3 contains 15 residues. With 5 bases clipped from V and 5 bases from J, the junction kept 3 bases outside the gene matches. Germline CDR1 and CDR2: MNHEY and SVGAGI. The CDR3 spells CASSRLAGGNNEQFF. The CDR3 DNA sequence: TGTGCCAGCAGTCGACTAGCGGGGGGTAACAATGAGCAGTTCTTC.

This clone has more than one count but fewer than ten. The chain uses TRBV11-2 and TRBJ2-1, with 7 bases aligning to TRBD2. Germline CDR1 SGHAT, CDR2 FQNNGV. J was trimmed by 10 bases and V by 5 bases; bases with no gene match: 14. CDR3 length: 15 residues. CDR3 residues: CASSPTRGSLGEQFF. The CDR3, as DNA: TGTGCCAGCAGCCCCACGCGGGGGTCGTTGGGGGAGCAGTTCTTC.

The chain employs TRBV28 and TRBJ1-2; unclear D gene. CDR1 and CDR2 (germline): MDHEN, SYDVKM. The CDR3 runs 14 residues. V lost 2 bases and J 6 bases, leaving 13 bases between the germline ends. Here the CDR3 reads CASSLPDTLHGYTF. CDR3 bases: TGTGCCAGCAGTTTACCCGACACCCTACATGGCTACACCTTC.

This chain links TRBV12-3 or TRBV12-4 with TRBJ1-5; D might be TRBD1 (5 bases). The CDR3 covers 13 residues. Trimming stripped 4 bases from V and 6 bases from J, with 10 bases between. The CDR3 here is CASSSLRGQPQHF. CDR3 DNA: TGTGCCAGCAGTTCACTTAGGGGTCAGCCCCAGCATTTT.

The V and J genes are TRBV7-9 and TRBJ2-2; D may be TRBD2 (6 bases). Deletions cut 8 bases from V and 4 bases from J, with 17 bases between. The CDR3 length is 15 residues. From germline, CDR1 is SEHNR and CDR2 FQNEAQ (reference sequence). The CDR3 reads CASLANVGGTGELFF. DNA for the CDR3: TGTGCCAGCCTTGCTAATGTGGGAGGCACCGGGGAGCTGTTTTTT.